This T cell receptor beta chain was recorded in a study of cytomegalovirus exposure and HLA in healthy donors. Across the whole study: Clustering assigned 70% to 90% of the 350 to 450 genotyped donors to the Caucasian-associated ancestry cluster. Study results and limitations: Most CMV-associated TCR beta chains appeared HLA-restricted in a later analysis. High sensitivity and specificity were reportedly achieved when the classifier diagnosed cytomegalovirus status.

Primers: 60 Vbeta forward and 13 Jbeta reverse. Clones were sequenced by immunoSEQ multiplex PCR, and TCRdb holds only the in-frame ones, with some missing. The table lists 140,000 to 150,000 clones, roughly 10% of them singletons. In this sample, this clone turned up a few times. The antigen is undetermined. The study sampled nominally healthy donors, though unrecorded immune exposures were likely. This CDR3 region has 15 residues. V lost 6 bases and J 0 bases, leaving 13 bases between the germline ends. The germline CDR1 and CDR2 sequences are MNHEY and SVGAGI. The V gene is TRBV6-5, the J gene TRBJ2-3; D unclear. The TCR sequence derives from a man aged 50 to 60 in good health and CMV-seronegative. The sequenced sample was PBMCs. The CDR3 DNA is TGTGCCAGCAGGGGTAGCTTTTCTAGCACAGATACGCAGTATTTT. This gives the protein CASRGSFSSTDTQYF.